This T cell receptor (beta chain) was retrieved from a study of T cell changes during pregnancy in multiple sclerosis. Generated by immunoSEQ multiplex PCR, the TCRdb table keeps only in-frame clones and is missing some. The table lists about 40,000 clones, 92% of them singletons, with 0.78% in the top ten. This clone was found a few times. This sequence was found in a female donor with multiple sclerosis, enrolled in a pregnancy study. The sequences come from CD4+ T cells from peripheral blood mononuclear cells, collected before pregnancy.

The CDR3 DNA reads as TGTGCCAGCAGCCGGGACAGGCTCGGGGAGCTGTTTTTT. Translating gives CASSRDRLGELFF. V gene TRBV14 combines with J gene TRBJ2-2, with TRBD1 matching 8 bases. V shed 4 bases, J shed 7 bases, and the junction held 2 bases outside the gene matches. The CDR3 covers 13 residues. The germline V gene encodes CDR1 SGHDN and CDR2 FVKESK.